Each of the 5 T cell receptor beta chains below was sequenced from the same sample in a study of T-cell memory formation after mild COVID-19. From the 5' RACE reads, TCRdb called clonotypes with MiXCR, one entry per CDR3 protein. The table shows under 600,000 distinct CDR3 sequences, with roughly 20% occurring only once. Sequenced sample: PBMCs or a T cell subset sorted from them (not recorded which). The origin of the receptors is an adult woman who had mild COVID-19 (a few samples of this study predate the infection). Cell type and time point are not known.

This clonotype was picked up a small number of times. The J gene is TRBJ1-1, the V gene TRBV7-9, with 8 bases that match TRBD1. The CDR3 is 14 residues long. With V trimmed by 1 base and J by 9 bases, 7 bases remained unmatched. Per the germline V gene, CDR1 is SEHNR and CDR2 is FQNEAQ (reference sequence). CDR3 amino acids: CASSLESGGFQAFF. CDR3 sequence (DNA): TGTGCCAGCAGCTTAGAGTCAGGGGGCTTTCAAGCTTTCTTT.

The chain is built from TRBV27 and TRBJ2-1, with TRBD1 identical over 10 bases. The junction had 19 bases not matched to a gene; V was cut back by 2 bases and J by 6 bases. Germline loops: CDR1 MNHEY, CDR2 SMNVEV (reference sequence). The CDR3 contains 20 residues. The CDR3 nucleotides read TGTGCCAGCAGTTTACAGGGACAGGGGTATACCCACCCTCTTCCCAATGAGCAGTTCTTC. Translated: CASSLQGQGYTHPLPNEQFF.

This clonotype was counted between two and nine times. The gene calls are TRBV7-6 and TRBJ2-7; unclear D gene. CDR1 is SGHVS and CDR2 is FNYEAQ in the germline V gene. Trimming removed 5 bases at V and 2 bases at J, with 10 bases between. This CDR3 has 13 residues. In DNA form, the CDR3 reads TGTGCCAGCAGCCCATACGCTGCCTACGAGCAGTACTTC. Translating it yields CASSPYAAYEQYF.

The V call is TRBV4-1, the J call TRBJ1-1; 7 positions match TRBD1. CDR1 is MGHRA, CDR2 YSYEKL, per germline. V was clipped by 2 bases and J by 4 bases; unmatched bases: 7. The CDR3 length is 15 residues. In DNA form, the CDR3 reads TGCGCCAGCAGCCAACGAGGGGGCTTAAGCACTGAAGCTTTCTTT. It yields the protein CASSQRGGLSTEAFF.

This CDR3 is CASSKTSGRPYNEQFF. CDR3 DNA sequence: TGTGCCAGCAGTAAGACTAGCGGGAGGCCCTACAATGAGCAGTTCTTC. The gene calls are TRBV6-6 and TRBJ2-1, with 13 bases aligning to TRBD2. J lost 2 bases, V lost 5 bases, and 3 bases had no gene match. Germline V CDR1 and CDR2: MNHNY, SVGAGI (reference sequence). The CDR3 has 16 amino acids.